This passage covers 8 T cell receptor beta chains from one sample sequenced in a study of T cell changes during pregnancy in multiple sclerosis. The table came from immunoSEQ multiplex PCR; TCRdb's copy has only in-frame clones and leaves some out. The sample has 39,000 or so clones, around 92% seen once. This sample comprised CD8+ T cells from peripheral blood mononuclear cells, obtained before pregnancy. Receptors were obtained from a female donor with multiple sclerosis, enrolled in a pregnancy study.

This chain uses TRBV7-9 with TRBJ2-7; D gene unclear. Looked up from germline, CDR1 is SEHNR and CDR2 is FQNEAQ (reference sequence). The CDR3 is 12 residues long. Trimming removed 6 bases at V and 3 bases at J, with 9 bases between. This CDR3 reads CASSRGSYEQYF. CDR3 sequence (DNA): TGTGCCAGCAGTCGAGGCAGCTACGAGCAGTACTTC.

J is TRBJ1-3 and V is TRBV7-9; 7 positions match TRBD1. The CDR3 is 15 amino acids. The germline gives CDR1 SEHNR, CDR2 FQNEAQ (reference sequence). Losses at the gene ends were 6 bases for V and 4 bases for J; bases not matched to a gene: 9. The CDR3 DNA reads as TGTGCCAGCAGGGAGCAGGGGGGCGTCGGAAACACCATATATTTT. Its translation: CASREQGGVGNTIYF.

The rearrangement links TRBV5-1 to TRBJ2-7; tentative D call: TRBD1 (6 bases). Germline CDR1 SGHRS, CDR2 YFSETQ. This CDR3 comprises 14 residues. Trimming took off 1 base at V and 4 bases at J, with 12 bases between the two ends. This CDR3 reads CASSLTGQTYEQYF. The CDR3 DNA is TGCGCCAGCAGCTTGACCGGACAGACTTACGAGCAGTACTTC.

The J gene is TRBJ2-7, the V gene TRBV7-8; no reliable D call. There are 14 residues in the CDR3. CDR1 is SGHVS, CDR2 FQNEAQ, per germline. V shed 1 base and J shed 2 bases, with 9 bases lying between them. The CDR3 reads CASSLDSEPYEQYF. In DNA form, the CDR3 reads TGTGCCAGCAGCTTAGACAGTGAACCCTACGAGCAGTACTTC.

The V call is TRBV30, the J call TRBJ1-1, with TRBD1 as a possible D gene (6 bases). V lost 8 bases and J 0 bases, leaving 7 bases between the germline ends. The germline V gene encodes CDR1 GTSNPN and CDR2 SVGIG (reference sequence). This CDR3 has 11 residues. CDR3 in DNA: TGTGCCACAGGGATGAACACTGAAGCTTTCTTT. Its translation: CATGMNTEAFF.

This chain uses TRBV27 with TRBJ1-1; TRBD1 is a possible D gene (6 bases). Germline assignment: CDR1 MNHEY and CDR2 SMNVEV (reference sequence). The length of the CDR3 is 15 residues. Deletions cut 3 bases from V and 4 bases from J, with 15 bases between. CDR3: CASSFVQGGSTEAFF. The DNA for the CDR3 is TGTGCCAGCAGTTTCGTACAGGGAGGGAGCACTGAAGCTTTCTTT.

J is TRBJ2-3 and V is TRBV11-2, with 8 bases aligning to TRBD2. This CDR3 is 16 amino acids long. The V and J ends lost 2 bases and 5 bases, in that order; junction bases with no gene match: 9. Germline V lookup: CDR1 SGHAT, CDR2 FQNNGV. The CDR3: CASSLWKRERGDTQYF. In DNA form, the CDR3 reads TGTGCCAGCAGCTTATGGAAGCGGGAGCGGGGAGATACGCAGTATTTT. The whole variable domain, filled in from reference TRBV11-2 and TRBJ2-3, reads EAGVAQSPRYKIIEKRQSVAFWCNPISGHATLYWYQQILGQGPKLLIQFQNNGVVDDSQLPKDRFSAERLKGVDSTLKIQPAKLEDSAVYLCASSLWKRERGDTQYFGPGTRLTVL.

The rearrangement links TRBV9 to TRBJ2-2; 7 bases agree with TRBD1. The CDR3 length is 15 residues. Trimming removed 4 bases from V and 3 bases from J; junction bases left unmatched: 6. The V gene's germline CDR1 is SGDLS and CDR2 YYNGEE. CDR3 residues: CASSPRTGYTGELFF. The CDR3 DNA sequence: TGTGCCAGCAGCCCCAGGACAGGCTACACCGGGGAGCTGTTTTTT.